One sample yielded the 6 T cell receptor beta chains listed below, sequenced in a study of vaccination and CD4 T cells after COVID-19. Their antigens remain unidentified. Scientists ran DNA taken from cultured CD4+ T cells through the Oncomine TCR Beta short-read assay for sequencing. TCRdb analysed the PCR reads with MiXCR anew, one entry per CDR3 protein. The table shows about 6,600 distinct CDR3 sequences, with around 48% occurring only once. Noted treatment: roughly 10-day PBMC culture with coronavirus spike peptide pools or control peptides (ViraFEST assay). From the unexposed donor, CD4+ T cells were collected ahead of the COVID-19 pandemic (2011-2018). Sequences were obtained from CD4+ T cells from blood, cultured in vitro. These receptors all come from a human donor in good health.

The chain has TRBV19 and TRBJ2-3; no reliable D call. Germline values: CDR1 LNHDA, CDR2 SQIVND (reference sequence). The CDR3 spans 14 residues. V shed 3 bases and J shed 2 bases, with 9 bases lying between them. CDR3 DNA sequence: TGTGCCAGTAGTATGGGCACCCACACAGATACGCAGTATTTT. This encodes CASSMGTHTDTQYF.

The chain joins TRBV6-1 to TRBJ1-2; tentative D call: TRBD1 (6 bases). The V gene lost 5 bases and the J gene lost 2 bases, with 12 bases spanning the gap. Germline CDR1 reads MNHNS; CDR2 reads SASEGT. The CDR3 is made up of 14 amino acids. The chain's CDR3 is CASSRGHQNYGYTF. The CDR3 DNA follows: TGTGCCAGCAGTCGGGGACACCAAAACTATGGCTACACCTTC.

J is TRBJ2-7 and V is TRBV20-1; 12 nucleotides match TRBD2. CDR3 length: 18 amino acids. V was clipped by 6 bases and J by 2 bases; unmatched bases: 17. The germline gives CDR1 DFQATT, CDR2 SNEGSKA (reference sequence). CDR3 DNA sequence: TGCAGTGCGATCACGGGGACTAGCGGGTCCTTACAAGCCTACGAGCAGTACTTC. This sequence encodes CSAITGTSGSLQAYEQYF.

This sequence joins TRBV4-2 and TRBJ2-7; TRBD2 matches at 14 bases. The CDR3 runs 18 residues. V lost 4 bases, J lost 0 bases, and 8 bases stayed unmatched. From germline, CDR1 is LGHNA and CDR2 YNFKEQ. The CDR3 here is CASSPGLAGEALSYEQYF. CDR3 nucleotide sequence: TGTGCCAGCAGCCCGGGACTAGCGGGAGAAGCGCTCTCCTACGAGCAGTACTTC.

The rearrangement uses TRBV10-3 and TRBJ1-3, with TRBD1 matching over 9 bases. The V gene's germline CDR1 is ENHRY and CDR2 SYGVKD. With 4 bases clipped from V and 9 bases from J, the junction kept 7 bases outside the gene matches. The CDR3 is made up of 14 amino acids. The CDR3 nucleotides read TGTGCCATCAGTGGGGGGACAGGGAGCAGCACCATATATTTT. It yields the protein CAISGGTGSSTIYF.

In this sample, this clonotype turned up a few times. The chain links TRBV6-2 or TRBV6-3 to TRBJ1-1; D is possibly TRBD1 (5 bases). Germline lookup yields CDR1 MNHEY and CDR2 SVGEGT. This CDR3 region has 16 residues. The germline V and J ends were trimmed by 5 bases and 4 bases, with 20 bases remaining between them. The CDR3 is CASSPHETDLITEAFF. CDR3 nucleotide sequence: TGTGCCAGCAGTCCACACGAGACAGATTTGATCACTGAAGCTTTCTTT.